The TCR beta chain under discussion was sequenced for a study of T cells in tuberculosis. Study outcomes and limitations: Active tuberculosis alpha repertoires lay closer to GMM-specific TCRs than controls'.

This clone occurred a few times. What it recognizes is unknown. This table comes from immunoSEQ multiplex PCR, and its TCRdb copy is limited to in-frame clones, with some not included. The sample carries about 23,000 clones, just under 97% recorded once. The CDR3 extends over 12 amino acids. V was clipped by 1 base and J by 5 bases, with 6 bases between them. The V gene's germline CDR1 is SGHNT and CDR2 YYREEE (reference sequence). The genes are TRBV5-4 and TRBJ2-5; D is undetermined. The sequencing sample was made of PBMCs. This TCR came from a donor aged 10 to 29 with latent tuberculosis or without tuberculosis infection. CDR3 bases: TGTGCCAGCAGCTTGTCCCGGGAGACCCAGTACTTC. This codes for CASSLSRETQYF.